Listed below are T cell receptor beta chains from one sample, sequenced in a study of cytomegalovirus exposure and HLA in healthy donors. Repertoires were generated with immunoSEQ multiplex PCR, while TCRdb's copy carries only in-frame clones and drops some. The top ten hold roughly 5% of the sample, which has about 100,000 clones, about a tenth seen once. Material: PBMCs. All receptors come from a man in his forties or fifties in good health and CMV-seropositive. Both conserved end residues are trimmed from each CDR3. Only some rows state a clone size, as once, few, many or a class for expanded clones.

14	NA	TRBJ1-1	TRBV7-9	ASSWGTGGRNTEAF
11	NA	TRBJ1-5	TRBV2	ASLNGGGQPQH
14	NA	TRBJ1-3	TRBV7-2	ASSLDRPGRGNTIY
12	NA	TRBJ2-7	TRBV28	ASSRLGVTYEQY
11	NA	TRBJ1-5	TRBV19	AAGGARYQPQH
11	few	TRBJ1-1	TRBV4-2	ASSLTRNTEAF
13	NA	TRBJ2-7	TRBV27	ASSLTSANPHEQY
11	NA	TRBJ1-2	TRBV19	ASSINSPYGYT
12	few	TRBJ1-1	TRBV5-1	ASSLSAGYTEAF
14	NA	TRBJ2-7	TRBV12-2	ASRQWEAPSSYEQY
10	few	TRBJ2-5	TRBV13	ASSLGGREQY
14	few	TRBJ2-2	TRBV7-2	ASSSWFSGITGELF
14	few	TRBJ2-1	TRBV6-4	ASSDSAGGGYNEQF
14	few	TRBJ2-3	TRBV29-1	SVEDLSGSQTDTQY
13	few	TRBJ1-5	TRBV15	ATSRDRSPGQPQH
10	NA	TRBJ2-1	TRBV19	ATEDRNNEQF
9	NA	TRBJ2-1	TRBV9	ASSAHGEQF
14	few	TRBJ2-7	TRBV5-1	ASSRGGSGLPYEQY
13	NA	TRBJ2-7	TRBV9	ASSAGGGETYEQY
13	few	TRBJ1-4	TRBV2	ASSDPDRGQEKLF
11	few	TRBJ1-5	TRBV29-1	SVAGALNQPQH
12	few	TRBJ1-5	TRBV7-2	ASSPFPSNQPQH
11	few	TRBJ1-6	TRBV27	ASSLNDRGALH
12	few	TRBJ1-2	TRBV6-5	ASRGGQLTYGYT
13	few	TRBJ1-2	TRBV2	ASSELWQPGYGYT
12	few	TRBJ2-7	TRBV10-3	AISVRQGNYEQY
11	NA	TRBJ1-1	TRBV27	ASSLIAGTEAF
9	NA	TRBJ2-5	TRBV20-1	SAKLAETQY
13	NA	TRBJ2-7	TRBV13	ASSFLAGVSYEQY
13	NA	TRBJ1-6	TRBV30	AWRSGTGGNSPLH
11	few	TRBJ2-7	TRBV18	ASSPSDSREQY
10	NA	TRBJ2-1	TRBV6-5	AIWDYRHEQF
12	NA	TRBJ2-7	TRBV11-3	ASSLGQDSYEQY
13	few	TRBJ2-7	TRBV4-3	ASSQSKTGGYEQY
13	NA	TRBJ2-3	TRBV5-1	ASSLVRGATDTQY
12	NA	TRBJ2-1	TRBV7-2	ASSFRGSYNEQF
12	NA	TRBJ1-5	TRBV9	ASSVEGGPQPQH
13	few	TRBJ1-5	TRBV5-1	ASRPLSVPNQPQH
10	NA	TRBJ2-1	TRBV13	ASSITSVEQF
11	few	TRBJ2-3	TRBV29-1	SVDAGATDTQY
12	NA	TRBJ2-7	TRBV6-1	ASSDTGGPYEQY
15	NA	TRBJ2-1	TRBV7-9	ASSARQGMKPYNEQF
13	few	TRBJ2-7	TRBV25-1	ASRTYSGLEYEQY